This T cell receptor beta chain appears in the sequencing data of a study of a mutant IDH1 vaccine in newly diagnosed glioma. The germline V gene has CDR1 LGHNT and CDR2 FRNRAP. CDR3 size: 12 residues. Trimming removed 5 bases at V and 8 bases at J, with 12 bases between. Time point meaning: baseline, week 1 (first vaccination visit). The sample's treatment: pre-vaccination baseline after standard-of-care therapy. This clone was detected only once. Repertoires were generated with immunoSEQ multiplex PCR, while TCRdb's copy carries only in-frame clones and drops some. The table lists some 61,000 clones, around 86% of them singletons.

This material consisted of PBMCs, taken from a glioma patient treated with radiotherapy, temozolomide or both. The chain employs TRBV12-5 and TRBJ1-2; D may be TRBD1 (6 bases). This TCR was sampled from a man in his thirties or forties with glioma. The CDR3 sequence: CASGSQGSGYTF. The CDR3 coding sequence is TGTGCTAGTGGTAGCCAGGGGAGCGGCTACACCTTC. The full variable domain, with the rest looked up from reference TRBV12-5 and TRBJ1-2, is DARVTQTPRHKVTEMGQEVTMRCQPILGHNTVFWYRQTMMQGLELLAYFRNRAPLDDSGMPKDRFSAEMPDATLATLKIQPSEPRDSAVYFCASGSQGSGYTFGSGTRLTVV.